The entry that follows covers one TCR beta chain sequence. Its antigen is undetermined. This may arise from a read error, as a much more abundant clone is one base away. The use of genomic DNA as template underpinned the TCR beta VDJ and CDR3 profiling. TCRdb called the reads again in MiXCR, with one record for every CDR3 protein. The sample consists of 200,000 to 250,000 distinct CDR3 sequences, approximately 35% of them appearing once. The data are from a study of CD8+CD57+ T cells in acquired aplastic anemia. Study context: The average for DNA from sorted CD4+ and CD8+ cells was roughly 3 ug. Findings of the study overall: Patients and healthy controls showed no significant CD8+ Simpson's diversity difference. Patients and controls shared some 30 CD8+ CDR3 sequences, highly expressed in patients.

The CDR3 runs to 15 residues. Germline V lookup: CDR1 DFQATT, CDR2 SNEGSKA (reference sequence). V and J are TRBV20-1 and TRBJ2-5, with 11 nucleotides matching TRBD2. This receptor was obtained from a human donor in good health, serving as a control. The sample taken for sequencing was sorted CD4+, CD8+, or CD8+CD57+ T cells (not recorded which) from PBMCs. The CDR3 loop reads CSARQLAGDLETRYF. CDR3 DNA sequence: TGCAGTGCTAGACAACTAGCGGGAGACTTGGAGACCCGGTACTTC.